Below are 19 T cell receptor beta chains sequenced from a single sample in a study of blood T cell repertoires in COVID-19. Only in-frame clones appear in the TCRdb table, and some are missing; sequencing was by immunoSEQ multiplex PCR. The data contain about 300,000 clones, about 90% of them singletons. The sample consisted of peripheral blood. The source is a woman aged 40 to 50 who had recovered from COVID-19.

V usage is TRBV6-5 and J usage is TRBJ1-2; D not certain. The CDR3 has 12 amino acids. Germline CDR1 MNHEY, CDR2 SVGAGI. Deletions cut 2 bases from V and 7 bases from J, with 8 bases between. CDR3 sequence reads: CASSYPGGGYTF. The CDR3 DNA sequence: TGTGCCAGCAGTTACCCGGGTGGTGGCTACACCTTC.

The chain links TRBV6-2 or TRBV6-3 to TRBJ1-5, with unresolved D. The V end lost 5 bases, the J end lost 4 bases, and 12 bases lay between the germline ends. Germline values: CDR1 MNHEY, CDR2 SVGEGT. The CDR3 totals 14 residues. The CDR3 reads CASSPVTGNQPQHF. The CDR3 DNA reads as TGTGCCAGCAGTCCGGTTACGGGGAATCAGCCCCAGCATTTT.

This chain uses TRBV30 with TRBJ1-1, with D possibly being TRBD1 (5 bases). Trimming cost V 3 bases and J 5 bases, with 13 bases left between them. Germline-derived CDR1 and CDR2 are GTSNPN and SVGIG (reference sequence). The length of the CDR3 is 13 residues. CDR3 sequence: CAWSGGWRTEAFF. The CDR3, as DNA: TGTGCCTGGAGCGGGGGTTGGAGGACTGAAGCTTTCTTT.

This chain joins TRBV5-4 and TRBJ1-2, with 7 positions matching TRBD1. Trimming cost V 4 bases and J 8 bases; bases outside gene matches: 8. The CDR3 is 13 amino acids. Germline CDR1 SGHNT, CDR2 YYREEE (reference sequence). CDR3 amino acids: CASSPLTGTGYTF. The CDR3 region has the DNA TGTGCCAGCAGCCCGTTGACAGGGACGGGCTACACCTTC.

This clone was counted a single time. V gene TRBV9 combines with J gene TRBJ2-5, with D possibly being TRBD1 (5 bases). In germline, CDR1 is SGDLS, CDR2 YYNGEE. The ends were cut back, 1 base at V and 1 base at J, with 14 bases in the middle. The CDR3 sequence is 16 residues long. This chain's CDR3 is CASSVRPGASQETQYF. The CDR3 DNA reads TGTGCCAGCAGCGTAAGGCCTGGGGCTAGCCAAGAGACCCAGTACTTC.

This clone was seen a few times. The chain has TRBV10-3 and TRBJ2-3, with 9 bases matching TRBD1. This CDR3 contains 15 residues. Germline CDR1 and CDR2: ENHRY and SYGVKD. Trimming cost V 2 bases and J 3 bases; bases outside gene matches: 3. CDR3 residues: CAISEGDRATDTQYF. DNA for the CDR3: TGTGCCATCAGTGAGGGGGACAGGGCGACAGATACGCAGTATTTT.

This clone was recorded only once. The J gene is TRBJ1-2, the V gene TRBV21-1; TRBD1, the table's D call, was not compared with the DNA. TRBV21-1 is labeled a pseudogene. The CDR3 extends over 16 amino acids. CDR3 sequence (DNA): TGTGCCAGCAGCGCCAGGACAGGGCAATTCAACTATGGCTACACCTTC. Protein product: CASSARTGQFNYGYTF.

The CDR3 region is CASRLAGIEAFF. DNA of the CDR3: TGTGCCAGCAGGTTGGCAGGAATTGAAGCTTTCTTT. The genes are TRBV12-3 or TRBV12-4 and TRBJ1-1; D unresolved. The CDR3 extends over 12 amino acids. V was pared by 6 bases and J by 7 bases, with 12 bases between.

This chain connects TRBV13 to TRBJ2-7; 12 nucleotides align to TRBD2. This CDR3 has 15 amino acids. Trimming took 4 bases from V and 2 from J; bases not matched to a gene: 3. Germline CDR1 is PRHDT and CDR2 is FYEKMQ (reference sequence). CDR3 DNA: TGTGCCAGCAGCTCCCTAGCGGGGGGGCCCTACGAGCAGTACTTC. Translated, it gives CASSSLAGGPYEQYF.

The chain couples TRBV25-1 to TRBJ1-2; D unresolved. Germline V gives CDR1 MGHDK, CDR2 SYGVNS. V lost 4 bases to trimming and J lost 8 bases, with 14 bases between them. The CDR3 totals 13 residues. The CDR3 region is CASSVDKRGGYTF. The CDR3 nucleotides are TGTGCCAGCAGTGTCGACAAAAGAGGGGGCTACACCTTC.

This clone was seen just once. The chain employs TRBV9 and TRBJ2-3; TRBD2 might be the D (7 bases). Trimming removed 4 bases at V and 7 bases at J, with 13 bases between. Germline V gene sequence: CDR1 SGDLS, CDR2 YYNGEE. The CDR3 is 13 residues long. CDR3 in DNA: TGTGCCAGCAGCAGGGGGGGCACTCATACGCAGTATTTT. This translates into CASSRGGTHTQYF.

The rearrangement links TRBV19 to TRBJ2-3; the D gene is possibly TRBD1 (6 bases). Trimming removed 3 bases from V and 2 bases from J, with 12 bases in between. CDR1 is LNHDA and CDR2 is SQIVND in the germline V gene (reference sequence). The CDR3 contains 15 residues. CDR3 DNA sequence: TGTGCCAGTAGTATCGGGCAGGGGCTCACAGATACGCAGTATTTT. This sequence encodes CASSIGQGLTDTQYF. The full variable domain, completed using reference TRBV19 and TRBJ2-3, is DGGITQSPKYLFRKEGQNVTLSCEQNLNHDAMYWYRQDPGQGLRLIYYSQIVNDFQKGDIAEGYSVSREKKESFPLTVTSAQKNPTAFYLCASSIGQGLTDTQYFGPGTRLTVL.

The J gene is TRBJ1-2, the V gene TRBV25-1; D not resolved. The V gene lost 6 bases and the J gene lost 0 bases, with 11 bases spanning the gap. Per the germline V gene, CDR1 is MGHDK and CDR2 is SYGVNS. The length of the CDR3 is 14 residues. As DNA, the CDR3 is TGTGCCAGCAGGGGAGAGGGCCCTAACTATGGCTACACCTTC. The encoded protein is CASRGEGPNYGYTF.

CDR3: CASSEKEGDRQPQHF. The CDR3 nucleotides are TGTGCCAGCAGTGAAAAAGAGGGGGATCGGCAGCCCCAGCATTTT. The chain joins TRBV2 to TRBJ1-5, with a possible D match to TRBD1 (6 bases). The V and J ends lost 2 bases and 7 bases respectively, with 15 bases between them. CDR3 size: 15 residues. Per germline, CDR1 SNHLY and CDR2 FYNNEI.

CDR3 DNA: TGTGCCAGCAGCATACAGGGTTATAATTCACCCCTCCACTTT. Residues: CASSIQGYNSPLHF. V is TRBV2 and J is TRBJ1-6; weak D call: TRBD1 (6 bases). V was trimmed by 6 bases and J by 4 bases, leaving 10 bases between them. The CDR3 totals 14 residues. CDR1 and CDR2 (germline): SNHLY, FYNNEI.

This chain uses TRBV5-4 with TRBJ1-2, with 8 nucleotides matching TRBD1. The V gene's germline CDR1 is SGHNT and CDR2 YYREEE (reference sequence). The junction had 2 bases not matched to a gene; V was cut back by 3 bases and J by 4 bases. The CDR3 consists of 13 residues. The CDR3 DNA reads as TGTGCCAGCAGCTCACAGGGGGGCTATGGCTACACCTTC. Amino acids: CASSSQGGYGYTF.

This clone was seen just once. This chain joins TRBV13 and TRBJ1-3; D is possibly TRBD1 (6 bases). With 6 bases removed from V and 0 bases from J, the gap between germline ends came to 12 bases. Looked up from germline, CDR1 is PRHDT and CDR2 is FYEKMQ (reference sequence). This CDR3 is built from 15 residues. This chain's CDR3 is CASSPRGNSGNTIYF. The CDR3 nucleotides are TGTGCCAGCAGTCCTAGGGGGAACTCTGGAAACACCATATATTTT.

The chain has TRBV29-1 and TRBJ2-7, with TRBD2 matching 8 bases. Germline CDR1 and CDR2: SQVTM and ANQGSEA. CDR3 length equals 13 residues. The V segment lost 6 bases and the J segment 0 bases; nucleotides outside the gene matches: 4. For the CDR3, the DNA is TGCAGCGTCCGGGCGGGGGGCTCCTACGAGCAGTACTTC. Residues: CSVRAGGSYEQYF.

This rearrangement joins TRBV6-1 to TRBJ1-1, with D unresolved. CDR3 size: 13 residues. Trimming removed 8 bases from V and 2 bases from J, with 12 bases in between. Germline CDR1 MNHNS, CDR2 SASEGT. CDR3 nucleotide sequence: TGTGCCAGCGCATGGAGACCTAACACTGAAGCTTTCTTT. It translates to CASAWRPNTEAFF.